These 29 T cell receptor beta chains came from one sample sequenced in a study of cytomegalovirus exposure and HLA in healthy donors (dated by TCRdb to 2015 to 2018). The library was produced with the immunoSEQ multiplex PCR assay. A mixture of 60 forward primers for TCR Vbeta segments and 13 reverse primers for TCR Jbeta segments was used in the multiplex PCR. TCRdb took over this immuneACCESS table, retaining in-frame rearrangements with V and J assigned. Such tables are incomplete; in checked studies, under half of the missing clones stem from an unresolved V gene, and the remainder is unexplained. The sample has about 190,000 clones on record, roughly 88% of them singletons. The ten most abundant clones make up about 1.2% of the sample. The sample comprised PBMCs. The receptors stem from a boy between 2 and 15 years old in good health and CMV-seronegative.

This chain links TRBV30 with TRBJ1-2, with D perhaps matching TRBD1 (6 bases). Germline V gene sequence: CDR1 GTSNPN, CDR2 SVGIG (reference sequence). The CDR3 is 13 residues long. V was clipped by 3 bases and J by 8 bases, with 16 bases between them. The CDR3 reads CAWSIRDTVGYTF. The DNA of the CDR3 is TGTGCCTGGAGCATACGGGACACGGTCGGCTACACCTTC. The full variable domain, completed using reference TRBV30 and TRBJ1-2, is SQTIHQWPATLVQPVGSPLSLECTVEGTSNPNLYWYRQAAGRGLQLLFYSVGIGQISSEVPQNLSASRPQDRQFILSSKKLLLSDSGFYLCAWSIRDTVGYTFGSGTRLTVV.

The genes are TRBV5-5 and TRBJ1-1; TRBD1 aligns across 9 bases. From germline, CDR1 is SGHKS and CDR2 YYEKEE (reference sequence). Germline trimming cut 4 bases from V and 1 base from J; bases unmatched to any gene: 2. This CDR3 comprises 14 residues. The CDR3 spells CASSPGQGNTEAFF. DNA of the CDR3: TGTGCCAGCAGCCCGGGACAGGGGAACACTGAAGCTTTCTTT.

The sample holds a few counts of this clone. V and J are TRBV9 and TRBJ2-7, with D possibly TRBD1 on 6 matching bases. V was shortened by 2 bases and J by 5 bases, with 17 bases between the two germline ends. CDR1 and CDR2 from the germline V gene are SGDLS and YYNGEE. The CDR3 is made up of 15 amino acids. CDR3 sequence (DNA): TGTGCCAGCAGCGTCCTACCGGGGACATGGGACGAGCAGTACTTC. Its protein product is CASSVLPGTWDEQYF. Variable domain in full (rest from reference TRBV9 and TRBJ2-7): DSGVTQTPKHLITATGQRVTLRCSPRSGDLSVYWYQQSLDQGLQFLIQYYNGEERAKGNILERFSAQQFPDLHSELNLSSLELGDSALYFCASSVLPGTWDEQYFGPGTRLTVT.

The chain recombines TRBV5-6 with TRBJ2-5; 8 nucleotides agree with TRBD2. The CDR3 has 16 amino acids. CDR1 SGHDT and CDR2 YYEEEE come from the germline V gene. V lost 1 base, J lost 2 bases, and 7 bases stayed unmatched. The CDR3: CASSLLGRGAQETQYF. The CDR3 nucleotides read TGTGCCAGCAGCTTGTTAGGGCGGGGGGCGCAAGAGACCCAGTACTTC.

This sequence joins TRBV18 and TRBJ2-7; tentatively, D is TRBD1 (5 bases). V lost 2 bases to trimming and J lost 1 base, with 9 bases between them. The germline V gene has CDR1 KGHSH and CDR2 LQKENI. The CDR3 runs 14 residues. The CDR3: CASSPSRESYEQYV. The CDR3 bases are TGTGCCAGCTCACCATCCAGGGAATCCTACGAGCAGTACGTC.

The chain couples TRBV19 to TRBJ2-3; 7 bases are shared with TRBD1. Germline V gene sequence: CDR1 LNHDA, CDR2 SQIVND (reference sequence). This CDR3 spans 14 amino acids. The V gene end was trimmed by 7 bases and the J gene end by 4 bases; junction bases not matched to a gene: 8. CDR3 in amino acids: CASNHRGMADTQYF. For the CDR3, the DNA is TGTGCCAGTAATCACAGGGGTATGGCAGATACGCAGTATTTT. The full variable domain, completed using reference TRBV19 and TRBJ2-3, is DGGITQSPKYLFRKEGQNVTLSCEQNLNHDAMYWYRQDPGQGLRLIYYSQIVNDFQKGDIAEGYSVSREKKESFPLTVTSAQKNPTAFYLCASNHRGMADTQYFGPGTRLTVL.

This rearrangement joins TRBV6-1 to TRBJ2-7; D is uncertain. The ends were cut back, 3 bases at V and 3 bases at J, with 9 bases in the middle. Germline V CDR1 and CDR2: MNHNS, SASEGT. CDR3 length equals 13 residues. The CDR3 loop is CASSDGRDYEQYV. The CDR3 nucleotides are TGTGCCAGCAGTGATGGAAGGGACTACGAGCAGTACGTC.

The J gene is TRBJ2-1, the V gene TRBV9; D ambiguous. Looked up from germline, CDR1 is SGDLS and CDR2 is YYNGEE. There are 16 residues in the CDR3. Between the trimmed V and J ends, which lost 3 bases and 0 bases, there was a span of 13 bases. The CDR3 DNA reads as TGTGCCAGCAGCGATGGTGGAGCGAGCTCCTACAATGAGCAGTTCTTC. Protein product: CASSDGGASSYNEQFF.

The gene calls are TRBV9 and TRBJ2-3, with 7 positions matching TRBD1. The CDR3 length is 16 residues. CDR1 is SGDLS, CDR2 YYNGEE, per germline. The V and J ends lost 3 bases and 1 base, in that order; junction bases with no gene match: 8. CDR3 coding DNA: TGTGCCAGCAGCGACTATTTAGGGGGCGGCACAGATACGCAGTATTTT. This codes for CASSDYLGGGTDTQYF.

The chain links TRBV19 to TRBJ2-5; 12 bases line up with TRBD2. The CDR3 runs 15 residues. Germline V CDR1 and CDR2: LNHDA, SQIVND (reference sequence). With 7 bases clipped from V and 2 bases from J, the junction kept 5 bases outside the gene matches. The CDR3 protein is CASNSGLAGQETQYF. In nucleotides, the CDR3 is TGTGCCAGTAATTCAGGACTAGCGGGACAAGAGACCCAGTACTTC.

The chain joins TRBV13 to TRBJ2-1; TRBD1 matches 10 bases. Germline CDR1 reads PRHDT; CDR2 reads FYEKMQ (reference sequence). J gave up 4 bases and V 5 bases, and 5 bases lay outside the gene matches. The CDR3 spans 15 residues. The CDR3, as DNA: TGTGCCAGCAGCGCGGGGGACAGGGGTTACAATGAGCAGTTCTTC. It codes for CASSAGDRGYNEQFF.

V usage is TRBV20-1 and J usage is TRBJ1-2; D remains ambiguous. This CDR3 has 11 residues. Germline lookup yields CDR1 DFQATT and CDR2 SNEGSKA (reference sequence). The V and J ends lost 4 bases and 13 bases respectively, with 16 bases between them. CDR3: CSATRRERGTF. The CDR3 DNA sequence: TGCAGTGCTACCCGACGGGAGCGCGGCACCTTC.

This clone was found a few times. In nucleotides, the CDR3 is TGCGCCAGCAGCCAAGGGAGGGGCCCCCTCTCTGGGGCCAACGTCCTGACTTTC. This translates into CASSQGRGPLSGANVLTF. The chain couples TRBV4-3 to TRBJ2-6, with a weak D call TRBD2 (6 bases). Trimming took 1 base from V and 0 from J, leaving 13 bases between them. This CDR3 has 18 amino acids. The germline CDR1 and CDR2 sequences are LGHNA and YSLEER.

This clone was counted between two and nine times. This chain joins TRBV25-1 and TRBJ2-5, with 9 nucleotides matching TRBD2. The CDR3 has 16 residues. The germline gives CDR1 MGHDK, CDR2 SYGVNS. V gave up 2 bases and J gave up 4 bases; unmatched junction bases: 8. CDR3 loop: CASSEIGGGRGETQYF. For the CDR3, the DNA is TGTGCCAGCAGTGAAATTGGCGGCGGGAGGGGAGAGACCCAGTACTTC. Together with reference TRBV25-1 and TRBJ2-5, the CDR3 gives the full variable domain: EADIYQTPRYLVIGTGKKITLECSQTMGHDKMYWYQQDPGMELHLIHYSYGVNSTEKGDLSSESTVSRIRTEHFPLTLESARPSHTSQYLCASSEIGGGRGETQYFGPGTRLLVL.

This sequence joins TRBV21-1 and TRBJ2-5; the table's D call of TRBD1 was not tested on the DNA. TRBV21-1 is annotated as a pseudogene. The CDR3 is made up of 15 amino acids. The CDR3 DNA follows: TGTGCCAGCAGCAAAGGGCGGACAGGGGAAGAGACCCAGTACTTC. Residues: CASSKGRTGEETQYF.

This clone turned up a few times. The genes are TRBV28 and TRBJ1-2; D might be TRBD1 (6 bases). This CDR3 is built from 14 residues. Trimming left V 6 bases short and J 4 bases short, with 15 bases between. The germline V gene encodes CDR1 MDHEN and CDR2 SYDVKM. In DNA form, the CDR3 reads TGTGCCAGCAGGAAACAGGGTAGTGGCTATGGCTACACCTTC. Amino acids: CASRKQGSGYGYTF.

The gene calls are TRBV11-2 and TRBJ2-7, with 13 bases lining up with TRBD2. V was clipped by 5 bases and J by 3 bases; unmatched bases: 4. This CDR3 comprises 15 residues. CDR1 is SGHAT, CDR2 FQNNGV, per germline. CDR3 protein: CASSPGLAGDYEQYF. DNA for the CDR3: TGTGCCAGCAGCCCTGGACTAGCGGGAGACTACGAGCAGTACTTC. The variable domain in full, with the rest retrieved from reference TRBV11-2 and TRBJ2-7, is EAGVAQSPRYKIIEKRQSVAFWCNPISGHATLYWYQQILGQGPKLLIQFQNNGVVDDSQLPKDRFSAERLKGVDSTLKIQPAKLEDSAVYLCASSPGLAGDYEQYFGPGTRLTVT.

The chain uses TRBV30 and TRBJ2-7; 9 bases line up with TRBD1. Germline values: CDR1 GTSNPN, CDR2 SVGIG (reference sequence). V trimming: 8 bases; J trimming: 3 bases; junction bases outside the gene matches: 5. There are 12 residues in the CDR3. CDR3 residues: CAVTGGGYEQYV. In DNA form, the CDR3 reads TGTGCCGTGACAGGGGGAGGCTACGAGCAGTACGTC.

This clone was counted a single time. This sequence joins TRBV15 and TRBJ2-7; TRBD2 agrees at 15 bases. In germline, CDR1 is LNHNV, CDR2 YYDKDF (reference sequence). The CDR3 length is 16 residues. The junction had 7 bases not matched to a gene; V was cut back by 0 bases and J by 10 bases. CDR3 nucleotides: TGTGCCACCAGCAGAGACCGGACTAGCGGGGGGGTTTACCAGTACGTC. Its translation is CATSRDRTSGGVYQYV.

This clone was observed once. The chain combines TRBV12-5 with TRBJ2-3; D is ambiguous. The germline gives CDR1 LGHNT, CDR2 FRNRAP. The germline V and J ends were trimmed by 1 base and 0 bases, with 11 bases remaining between them. CDR3 length: 16 amino acids. The CDR3 is CASGLGRLSSTDTQYF. CDR3 in DNA: TGTGCTAGTGGTTTGGGGAGATTATCTAGCACAGATACGCAGTATTTT.

The chain has TRBV5-1 and TRBJ1-5; 9 nucleotides agree with TRBD1. Losses at the gene ends were 4 bases for V and 6 bases for J; bases not matched to a gene: 11. Germline-derived CDR1 and CDR2 are SGHRS and YFSETQ. CDR3 length: 16 amino acids. Here the CDR3 DNA reads TGCGCCAGCAGCCAAGGAACAGGGGGCGCGGGTCAGCCCCAGCATTTT. This encodes CASSQGTGGAGQPQHF.

In nucleotides, the CDR3 is TGCGCCAGCAGCCGGTTGTATATGGACAGCCCGACGAACTATGGCTACACCTTC. Its protein is CASSRLYMDSPTNYGYTF. The V and J genes are TRBV4-3 and TRBJ1-2, with D possibly being TRBD1 (6 bases). This CDR3 region has 18 residues. The V end lost 4 bases, the J end lost 2 bases, and 23 bases lay between the germline ends. In germline, CDR1 is LGHNA, CDR2 YSLEER.

A single count supports this clone. The chain combines TRBV5-5 with TRBJ2-7; TRBD1 matches at 7 bases. The CDR3 is 15 residues long. CDR1 is SGHKS and CDR2 is YYEKEE in the germline V gene (reference sequence). J lost 4 bases, V lost 4 bases, and 11 bases had no gene match. The CDR3 is CASSVGRGFEYEQYV. CDR3 DNA: TGTGCCAGCAGCGTGGGCAGGGGGTTCGAGTACGAGCAGTACGTC.

This clone was detected once. The chain combines TRBV6-5 with TRBJ2-3; D is unclear. The CDR3 runs 15 residues. The V and J ends lost 0 bases and 2 bases respectively, with 9 bases between them. Germline CDR1 MNHEY, CDR2 SVGAGI. This CDR3 reads CASSYSRGSTDTQYF. For the CDR3, the DNA is TGTGCCAGCAGTTACTCTCGCGGATCCACAGATACGCAGTATTTT.

This rearrangement joins TRBV7-9 to TRBJ1-1, with TRBD1 matching 8 bases. Germline V gives CDR1 SEHNR, CDR2 FQNEAQ (reference sequence). The CDR3 is 14 amino acids. V lost 5 bases and J lost 4; bases outside the gene matches: 6. Here the CDR3 DNA reads TGTGCCAGCAGCCCCGACAGGGGAGGCACTGAAGCTTTCTTT. As protein: CASSPDRGGTEAFF.

The V call is TRBV27, the J call TRBJ2-3; D uncertain. V lost 8 bases, J lost 0 bases, and 15 bases lay in between. The CDR3 covers 15 residues. Germline CDR1 reads MNHEY; CDR2 reads SMNVEV (reference sequence). DNA for the CDR3: TGTGCCAGCTGTGGAGCAATAGCTAGCACAGATACGCAGTATTTT. This codes for CASCGAIASTDTQYF.

J is TRBJ2-3 and V is TRBV25-1; perhaps TRBD2 as D (6 bases). The CDR3 sequence is 12 residues long. CDR1 is MGHDK, CDR2 SYGVNS, per germline. CDR3 sequence: CVRTTGTDTQYF. The DNA for the CDR3 is TGTGTGAGGACTACGGGCACAGATACGCAGTATTTT.

V usage is TRBV27 and J usage is TRBJ2-1; 12 bases align to TRBD2. Trimming cost V 3 bases and J 8 bases; bases outside gene matches: 8. This CDR3 comprises 16 residues. From germline, CDR1 is MNHEY and CDR2 SMNVEV (reference sequence). The DNA of the CDR3 is TGTGCCAGCAGTTTCCTTACTAGCGGGAGGAATCATGAGCAGTTCTTC. Amino acid sequence: CASSFLTSGRNHEQFF.

This clone was seen only a few times. This sequence joins TRBV4-1 and TRBJ1-5; D may be TRBD1 (5 bases). V was cut by 0 bases and J by 7 bases, with 7 bases left in between. The CDR3 length is 13 residues. Per germline, CDR1 MGHRA and CDR2 YSYEKL. In DNA, the CDR3 is TGCGCCAGCAGCCAAGACAGGGCCCAGCCCCAGCATTTT. This encodes CASSQDRAQPQHF.